This TCR beta chain was captured by sequencing in a study of read filtering for tumor transcriptome and immune sequencing. About the research overall: RNA-seq yielded only about 75 to 1,400 TCR reads, IR-seq about 4 to 10.27 million.

This clonotype was observed many times. Germline CDR1 LGHNA, CDR2 YNFKEQ. V lost 1 base, J lost 6 bases, and 7 bases stayed unmatched. The CDR3 is made up of 16 amino acids. The library was built from about 0.4 ug RNA with molecular barcoded adaptors for alpha/delta and beta/gamma chains. Each CDR3 protein is one row after TCRdb ran MiXCR on the reads. The table has about 41,000 distinct CDR3 sequences, around an eighth seen once. The sequence was obtained from a donor over 35 with multiple myeloma. The chain couples TRBV4-2 to TRBJ1-5; 9 bases are shared with TRBD1. Sequenced material: a population of CD138-negative cells sorted from bone marrow. The CDR3 coding sequence is TGTGCCAGCAGCCAAGCTCGACAGGGGGGGGCTCAGCCCCAGCATTTT. It codes for CASSQARQGGAQPQHF.